Presented here are 21 T cell receptor beta chains from one specimen sequenced in a study of CD4 T cells in relation to SARS-CoV-2 and coronaviruses. These receptors have no known antigen. Before the COVID-19 pandemic, during about 2010-2018, CD4+ T cells were taken from unexposed donors. Isolation of CD4+ T cells took place after about 9 days in culture. The assay was immunoSEQ multiplex PCR, and TCRdb's table has in-frame clones only and misses some. The table shows about 24,000 clones, with more than 60% occurring only once. Source material: CD4+ T cells from PBMCs, cultured in vitro. These receptor sequences come from a human donor in good health.

The rearrangement links TRBV25-1 to TRBJ1-1, with 8 bases identical to TRBD1. CDR1 and CDR2 from the germline V gene are MGHDK and SYGVNS. V shed 5 bases, J shed 3 bases, and the junction held 14 bases outside the gene matches. The CDR3 totals 17 residues. The CDR3 is CASSRTGFASGDTEAFF. The DNA for the CDR3 is TGTGCCAGCAGTAGGACAGGGTTTGCTAGTGGTGACACTGAAGCTTTCTTT.

V usage is TRBV19 and J usage is TRBJ2-6; TRBD1 aligns across 8 bases. The length of the CDR3 is 16 residues. V gave up 4 bases and J gave up 2 bases; unmatched junction bases: 4. Germline lookup yields CDR1 LNHDA and CDR2 SQIVND (reference sequence). This chain's CDR3 is CASSRGQGPGANVLTF. The CDR3 coding sequence is TGTGCCAGTAGTAGAGGACAGGGCCCTGGGGCCAACGTCCTGACTTTC. Full variable domain (missing parts from reference TRBV19 and TRBJ2-6): DGGITQSPKYLFRKEGQNVTLSCEQNLNHDAMYWYRQDPGQGLRLIYYSQIVNDFQKGDIAEGYSVSREKKESFPLTVTSAQKNPTAFYLCASSRGQGPGANVLTFGAGSRLTVL.

The V gene is TRBV3-1 (or the pseudogene TRBV3-2), the J gene TRBJ1-2, with a tentative D call TRBD1 (6 bases). Germline V gives CDR1 LGHDT, CDR2 YNNKEL (reference sequence). V lost 4 bases to trimming and J lost 0 bases, with 9 bases between them. This CDR3 comprises 14 residues. The CDR3 region has the DNA TGTGCCAGCAGCCGGGACACCTCTAACTATGGCTACACCTTC. This encodes CASSRDTSNYGYTF.

V usage is TRBV20-1 and J usage is TRBJ2-5, with D possibly matching TRBD2 (5 bases). The V and J ends lost 5 bases and 4 bases respectively, with 8 bases between them. Germline lookup yields CDR1 DFQATT and CDR2 SNEGSKA (reference sequence). CDR3 length equals 11 residues. This chain's CDR3 is CSADEGETQYF. CDR3 coding DNA: TGCAGTGCTGATGAGGGAGAGACCCAGTACTTC.

This chain links TRBV14 with TRBJ2-3; TRBD2 matches 10 bases. This CDR3 comprises 20 residues. The V gene's germline CDR1 is SGHDN and CDR2 FVKESK. V was clipped by 1 base and J by 8 bases; unmatched bases: 21. In DNA, the CDR3 is TGTGCCAGCAGCCAAGGTGGACTAGCGGTACGCCGGGGGGGTTTTAGTACGCAGTATTTT. This encodes CASSQGGLAVRRGGFSTQYF.

This clone has just a few counts. The J gene is TRBJ1-5, the V gene TRBV5-6, with D perhaps matching TRBD1 (5 bases). CDR3 length: 16 residues. V was pared by 0 bases and J by 6 bases, with 16 bases between. Germline CDR1 SGHDT, CDR2 YYEEEE. Written as DNA, the CDR3 is TGTGCCAGCAGCTTGGGTGGGGGAGGCGACCGTCAGCCCCAGCATTTT. Translation gives CASSLGGGGDRQPQHF.

This sequence joins TRBV25-1 and TRBJ2-3, with D perhaps TRBD2 (6 bases). This CDR3 has 14 residues. V was cut by 2 bases and J by 4 bases, with 10 bases left in between. Per germline, CDR1 MGHDK and CDR2 SYGVNS. CDR3 in amino acids: CASSEAGSADTQYF. CDR3 nucleotide sequence: TGTGCCAGCAGTGAAGCGGGGTCGGCAGATACGCAGTATTTT.

The chain is built from TRBV15 and TRBJ2-3; D is possibly TRBD1 (6 bases). CDR3 length equals 15 residues. In germline, CDR1 is LNHNV, CDR2 YYDKDF (reference sequence). V was pared by 6 bases and J by 2 bases, with 15 bases between. CDR3 bases: TGTGCCACCAGACAGGGTAGGGCGGCCACAGATACGCAGTATTTT. This translates into CATRQGRAATDTQYF.

V usage is TRBV2 and J usage is TRBJ1-5, with D unclear. The V end lost 6 bases, the J end lost 3 bases, and 15 bases lay between the germline ends. CDR3 size: 15 residues. Germline V CDR1 and CDR2: SNHLY, FYNNEI. The CDR3 sequence is CASRATNSYNQPQHF. CDR3 DNA: TGTGCCAGCAGGGCTACGAATAGCTACAATCAGCCCCAGCATTTT.

This sequence joins TRBV30 and TRBJ2-7; perhaps TRBD2 as D (6 bases). Germline V gives CDR1 GTSNPN, CDR2 SVGIG (reference sequence). V lost 8 bases, J lost 3 bases, and 11 bases lay in between. The CDR3 loop spans 11 amino acids. CDR3 loop: CAVRLVYEQYF. CDR3 nucleotides: TGTGCCGTTCGACTAGTCTACGAGCAGTACTTC.

This sequence joins TRBV1 and TRBJ1-2. TRBV1 is designated a pseudogene. The CDR3 spans 17 residues. CDR3 sequence: CTSSRETPGTANYGYTF. CDR3 DNA: TGCACCAGCAGCCGAGAAACCCCCGGGACCGCAAACTATGGCTACACCTTC.

The chain carries TRBV30 and TRBJ1-4; D not resolved. Germline lookup yields CDR1 GTSNPN and CDR2 SVGIG (reference sequence). CDR3 length: 15 residues. V was clipped by 4 bases and J by 9 bases, with 21 bases between them. CDR3 sequence reads: CAWTVGPPHRQKLFF. CDR3 sequence (DNA): TGTGCCTGGACTGTAGGTCCCCCCCACCGACAAAAACTGTTTTTT.

The chain carries TRBV5-6 and TRBJ2-7, with TRBD2 matching over 9 bases. Unmatched junction bases numbered 2, after V lost 2 bases and J lost 5 bases. Germline values: CDR1 SGHDT, CDR2 YYEEEE. The CDR3 spans 13 residues. CDR3 sequence reads: CASSFLAGDEQYF. The CDR3 DNA reads TGTGCCAGCAGCTTTTTAGCGGGAGACGAGCAGTACTTC.

This chain links TRBV6-4 with TRBJ2-1; 7 nucleotides align to TRBD1. The V segment lost 4 bases and the J segment 6 bases; nucleotides outside the gene matches: 12. The length of the CDR3 is 16 residues. Looked up from germline, CDR1 is MRHNA and CDR2 is SNTAGT. The CDR3 DNA sequence: TGTGCCAGCAGTGTTGAAGGGGGCGAGGTGAGCAATGAGCAGTTCTTC. Translated, it gives CASSVEGGEVSNEQFF.

This chain uses TRBV6-4 with TRBJ2-3; D is unresolved. Germline-derived CDR1 and CDR2 are MRHNA and SNTAGT. Trimming took 0 bases from V and 2 from J, leaving 9 bases between them. The CDR3 is 15 amino acids. CDR3 coding DNA: TGTGCCAGCAGTGACTCGGGCGGTACCACAGATACGCAGTATTTT. Its translation: CASSDSGGTTDTQYF.

The J gene is TRBJ1-5, the V gene TRBV19, with 7 bases that match TRBD1. Germline CDR1 reads LNHDA; CDR2 reads SQIVND (reference sequence). The J segment lost 2 bases and the V segment lost 4 bases, leaving 2 bases of the junction unmatched. The CDR3 runs 14 residues. The CDR3 DNA follows: TGTGCCAGTAGTAACACAGGGGGCAATCAGCCCCAGCATTTT. Translation: CASSNTGGNQPQHF.

CDR3 coding DNA: TGTGCCACCAGTGATAAGGGACTAGCGGGATGGACCCAGTACTTC. Translated, it gives CATSDKGLAGWTQYF. This sequence joins TRBV24-1 and TRBJ2-5; TRBD2 aligns across 13 bases. Germline V gene data show CDR1 as KGHDR and CDR2 as SFDVKD. V lost 3 bases, J lost 7 bases, and 4 bases stayed unmatched. The length of the CDR3 is 15 residues.

V usage is TRBV5-1 and J usage is TRBJ1-1; TRBD1 aligns across 7 bases. The CDR3 covers 15 residues. With 5 bases clipped from V and 7 bases from J, the junction kept 14 bases outside the gene matches. The germline gives CDR1 SGHRS, CDR2 YFSETQ. This chain's CDR3 is CASRGRKGGFIEAFF. Written as DNA, the CDR3 is TGCGCCAGCAGGGGTAGGAAAGGGGGCTTTATTGAAGCTTTCTTT.

This clone turned up a few times. DNA of the CDR3: TGTGCCTGGAGCGCGACTACCTCTCTGGTGGCCAACGTCCTGACTTTC. Amino acids: CAWSATTSLVANVLTF. The chain recombines TRBV30 with TRBJ2-6, with D possibly TRBD2 on 5 matching bases. CDR1 and CDR2 (germline): GTSNPN, SVGIG (reference sequence). The CDR3 has 16 residues. The V end was cut by 3 bases, the J end by 6 bases, with 18 bases between. Together with reference TRBV30 and TRBJ2-6, the CDR3 gives the full variable domain: SQTIHQWPATLVQPVGSPLSLECTVEGTSNPNLYWYRQAAGRGLQLLFYSVGIGQISSEVPQNLSASRPQDRQFILSSKKLLLSDSGFYLCAWSATTSLVANVLTFGAGSRLTVL.

The chain employs TRBV28 and TRBJ1-5; no clear D. With 2 bases removed from V and 5 bases from J, the gap between germline ends came to 10 bases. CDR3 length: 14 amino acids. Germline CDR1 MDHEN, CDR2 SYDVKM. CDR3 sequence: CASSLGRKYQPQHF. The DNA for the CDR3 is TGTGCCAGCAGTTTAGGACGAAAATATCAGCCCCAGCATTTT.

The genes are TRBV3-1 (or the pseudogene TRBV3-2) and TRBJ2-7; 8 bases match TRBD2. V dropped 4 bases and J dropped 2; count of bases not matched to a gene: 16. This CDR3 has 18 amino acids. Germline V CDR1 and CDR2: LGHDT, YNNKEL (reference sequence). The CDR3 here is CASSRLGPSGGGAYEQYF. The CDR3 DNA reads TGTGCCAGCAGCCGACTCGGACCCAGCGGGGGTGGGGCCTACGAGCAGTACTTC.